This TCR beta chain was captured in a study of CD8+CD57+ T cells in acquired aplastic anemia. As for the study in general: Sorted CD4+ and CD8+ cells yielded DNA averaging around 3.2 ug.

There are 12 residues in the CDR3. Looked up from germline, CDR1 is ENHRY and CDR2 is SYGVKD. Unmatched junction bases numbered 7, after V lost 10 bases and J lost 6 bases. Genomic DNA constituted the template upon which TCR beta VDJ and CDR3 profiling was performed. TCRdb passed the reads through MiXCR, listing each CDR3 protein once. Of 75,000 to 80,000 distinct CDR3 sequences listed, 70% were seen once; the top ten hold approximately 78%. The sequenced patients had an expansion of CD8+CD57+ cells seen by flow cytometry. Therapy had not been given to patients before blood sampling. The specimen was sorted CD4+, CD8+, or CD8+CD57+ T cells (not recorded which) from PBMCs. V usage is TRBV10-3 and J usage is TRBJ1-1; TRBD1 agrees at 8 bases. The sequence was collected from a human donor with aplastic anemia. The CDR3 coding sequence is TGTGCCAGCAGGGGGCGCGAATCTGAAGCTTTCTTT. Amino acid sequence: CASRGRESEAFF.